The present entry profiles one TCR beta chain with its context. This specimen belongs to a study of blood T cell repertoires in COVID-19. Germline-derived CDR1 and CDR2 are SGHAT and FQNNGV. This CDR3 has 15 residues. V shed 2 bases and J shed 4 bases, with 12 bases lying between them. The repertoire was sequenced with immunoSEQ multiplex PCR; TCRdb's copy has only in-frame clones and lacks some. The table includes 250,000 to 350,000 clones, 85% to 90% detected once. Participants were aged about 18 to 100 years from 24 US areas. This chain connects TRBV11-2 to TRBJ2-4, with D possibly being TRBD1 (6 bases). The clonotype comes from a young woman with acute COVID-19. Sequenced sample: PBMCs or T cells enriched from blood (not recorded which). The DNA for the CDR3 is TGTGCCAGCAGCTTATTGAGGACAGATAAAAACATTCAGTACTTC. Amino acids: CASSLLRTDKNIQYF. Drawing the rest from reference TRBV11-2 and TRBJ2-4, the complete variable domain is EAGVAQSPRYKIIEKRQSVAFWCNPISGHATLYWYQQILGQGPKLLIQFQNNGVVDDSQLPKDRFSAERLKGVDSTLKIQPAKLEDSAVYLCASSLLRTDKNIQYFGAGTRLSVL.